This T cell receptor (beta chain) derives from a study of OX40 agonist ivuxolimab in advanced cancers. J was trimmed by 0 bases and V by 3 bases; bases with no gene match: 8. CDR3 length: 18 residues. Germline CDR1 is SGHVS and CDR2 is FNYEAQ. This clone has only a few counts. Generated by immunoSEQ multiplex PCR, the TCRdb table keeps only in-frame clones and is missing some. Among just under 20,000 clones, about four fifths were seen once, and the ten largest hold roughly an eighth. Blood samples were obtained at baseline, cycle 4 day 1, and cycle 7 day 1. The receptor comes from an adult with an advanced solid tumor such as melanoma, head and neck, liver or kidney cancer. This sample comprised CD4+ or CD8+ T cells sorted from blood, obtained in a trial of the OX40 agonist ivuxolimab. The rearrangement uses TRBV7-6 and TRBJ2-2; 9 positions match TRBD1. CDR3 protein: CASSFERTGDTNTGELFF. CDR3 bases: TGTGCCAGCAGCTTCGAGAGGACAGGGGATACGAACACCGGGGAGCTGTTTTTT.